These 19 T cell receptor beta chains came from one sample sequenced in a study of post-analysis software for immune sequencing data. Included in the TCR beta cDNA libraries were unique molecular identifiers. TCRdb passed the PCR reads through MiXCR, listing each CDR3 protein once. The sample includes approximately 660,000 distinct CDR3 sequences, around 64% of them seen just once. No antigen is known for these receptors. Overall study findings and caveats: The five TRBV segments detected at higher frequency in patients than in controls included TRBV5-6, TRBV5-1 and TRBV20-1.

The sequencing input was blood. The receptor source for this set is a girl aged 2 to 9 with multiple sclerosis.

The chain carries TRBV15 and TRBJ2-1, with TRBD1 as a possible D gene (5 bases). The V end was cut by 0 bases, the J end by 0 bases, with 9 bases between. The germline V gene has CDR1 LNHNV and CDR2 YYDKDF (reference sequence). The CDR3 is 16 residues long. In nucleotides, the CDR3 is TGTGCCACCAGCAGAGATGGACACTCCTCCTACAATGAGCAGTTCTTC. Protein: CATSRDGHSSYNEQFF.

The chain has TRBV5-1 and TRBJ2-5; weak D call: TRBD2 (7 bases). V lost 1 base to trimming and J lost 4 bases, with 11 bases between them. This CDR3 contains 14 residues. Germline lookup yields CDR1 SGHRS and CDR2 YFSETQ. CDR3 loop: CASSLHREGETQYF. As DNA, the CDR3 is TGCGCCAGCAGCTTGCACAGGGAGGGAGAGACCCAGTACTTC.

V gene TRBV10-3 combines with J gene TRBJ1-3; 7 bases agree with TRBD1. The CDR3 has 16 amino acids. Per the germline V gene, CDR1 is ENHRY and CDR2 is SYGVKD. Losses at the gene ends were 4 bases for V and 0 bases for J; bases not matched to a gene: 6. CDR3: CAISGGTVLSGNTIYF. CDR3 nucleotide sequence: TGTGCCATCAGTGGGGGGACAGTGCTCTCTGGAAACACCATATATTTT.

The sample holds a few counts of this clonotype. Germline is not matched at one junction end, which may reflect a read error. The V and J genes are TRBV7-9 and TRBJ2-1; 8 nucleotides match TRBD2. The CDR3 consists of 15 residues. The germline gives CDR1 SEHNR, CDR2 FQNEAQ (reference sequence). Here the CDR3 reads CASSLGVAGSDEQFF. The CDR3 DNA follows: TGTGCCAGTAGCTTAGGAGTAGCGGGAAGCGATGAGCAGTTCTTC.

The table lists this clonotype with a few counts. The chain has TRBV20-1 and TRBJ1-5; a possible D gene is TRBD1 (6 bases). The V end was cut by 0 bases, the J end by 2 bases, with 11 bases between. Germline V gene data show CDR1 as DFQATT and CDR2 as SNEGSKA (reference sequence). The CDR3 covers 15 residues. The CDR3 region has the DNA TGCAGTGCTAGAGAGGCAGGGGAAGGCAATCAGCCCCAGCATTTT. As protein: CSAREAGEGNQPQHF.

The chain has TRBV9 and TRBJ2-5, with TRBD1 matching over 9 bases. The CDR3 has 18 amino acids. J lost 4 bases, V lost 3 bases, and 16 bases had no gene match. CDR1 and CDR2 (germline): SGDLS, YYNGEE. CDR3 sequence (DNA): TGTGCCAGCAGCGGCCTCCATACCGGGACAGGGATCGGAGAGACCCAGTACTTC. Translation: CASSGLHTGTGIGETQYF.

The genes are TRBV6-4 and TRBJ2-1; D uncertain. CDR1 is MRHNA and CDR2 is SNTAGT in the germline V gene. CDR3 length: 11 residues. The V end was cut by 2 bases, the J end by 12 bases, with 8 bases between. The CDR3 protein is CASSDGFGQFF. CDR3 bases: TGTGCCAGCAGTGACGGCTTCGGGCAGTTCTTC.

This clonotype was detected a few times. This chain joins TRBV20-1 and TRBJ2-1, with TRBD2 matching 11 bases. This CDR3 has 15 residues. Per germline, CDR1 DFQATT and CDR2 SNEGSKA (reference sequence). V shed 4 bases, J shed 6 bases, and the junction held 8 bases outside the gene matches. The CDR3, as DNA: TGCAGTGCTACCCAGAAACTAGCGGGAGTCAATGAGCAGTTCTTC. It yields the protein CSATQKLAGVNEQFF.

The chain is built from TRBV5-1 and TRBJ2-1; TRBD2 matches at 14 bases. The germline CDR1 and CDR2 sequences are SGHRS and YFSETQ. CDR3 length equals 18 residues. V lost 3 bases and J lost 3; bases outside the gene matches: 8. The CDR3 DNA reads as TGCGCCAGCAGCTCAGGACTAGCGGGGGGCACTCGCTACAATGAGCAGTTCTTC. Encoded protein: CASSSGLAGGTRYNEQFF. Variable domain in full (rest from reference TRBV5-1 and TRBJ2-1): KAGVTQTPRYLIKTRGQQVTLSCSPISGHRSVSWYQQTPGQGLQFLFEYFSETQRNKGNFPGRFSGRQFSNSRSEMNVSTLELGDSALYLCASSSGLAGGTRYNEQFFGPGTRLTVL.

This chain joins TRBV29-1 and TRBJ1-1; TRBD1 is a possible D gene (5 bases). This CDR3 region has 14 residues. Looked up from germline, CDR1 is SQVTM and CDR2 is ANQGSEA. V lost 4 bases to trimming and J lost 5 bases, with 17 bases between them. The CDR3 spells CSVGAGKTWTEAFF. The CDR3, as DNA: TGCAGCGTTGGAGCAGGGAAGACGTGGACTGAAGCTTTCTTT.

This clonotype was counted only a few times. This rearrangement joins TRBV15 to TRBJ2-3; D is unresolved. Germline values: CDR1 LNHNV, CDR2 YYDKDF (reference sequence). V was shortened by 0 bases and J by 4 bases, with 8 bases between the two germline ends. The CDR3 runs 14 residues. CDR3 sequence: CATSREVASDTQYF. The CDR3 DNA reads as TGTGCCACCAGCAGAGAGGTAGCCTCAGATACGCAGTATTTT.

The rearrangement uses TRBV20-1 and TRBJ1-2; possible D gene TRBD1, 6 bases. The germline V gene has CDR1 DFQATT and CDR2 SNEGSKA (reference sequence). CDR3 size: 14 residues. The ends were cut back, 1 base at V and 2 bases at J, with 11 bases in the middle. CDR3 amino acids: CSARGRGSNYGYTF. CDR3 bases: TGCAGTGCTAGAGGAAGGGGGAGCAACTATGGCTACACCTTC.

This clonotype was seen a few times. The chain couples TRBV29-1 to TRBJ1-2; D might be TRBD1 (5 bases). Trimming left V 7 bases short and J 1 base short, with 13 bases between. This CDR3 is built from 13 residues. Looked up from germline, CDR1 is SQVTM and CDR2 is ANQGSEA. The CDR3 DNA reads TGCAGCGGTTCCAGGGAAGTTAACTATGGCTACACCTTC. This sequence encodes CSGSREVNYGYTF.

V is TRBV4-2 and J is TRBJ2-1; TRBD2 agrees at 9 bases. This CDR3 contains 16 residues. Trimming removed 4 bases from V and 10 bases from J; junction bases left unmatched: 14. Germline CDR1 and CDR2: LGHNA and YNFKEQ. CDR3 sequence reads: CASSPQPSGVRGEQFF. CDR3 bases: TGTGCCAGCAGCCCTCAACCTAGCGGGGTCCGTGGGGAGCAGTTCTTC.

The chain employs TRBV20-1 and TRBJ2-5; 10 positions agree with TRBD2. The CDR3 is 15 residues long. V lost 0 bases, J lost 11 bases, and 12 bases stayed unmatched. Germline assignment: CDR1 DFQATT and CDR2 SNEGSKA (reference sequence). The CDR3: CSARDLAGENYEQYF. The CDR3 coding sequence is TGCAGTGCTAGAGATCTAGCGGGAGAGAACTATGAGCAGTACTTC.

The rearrangement links TRBV27 to TRBJ2-1; 13 bases fit TRBD2. After removal of 4 bases from V and 4 bases from J, the junction contained 7 bases not matched to a gene. Looked up from germline, CDR1 is MNHEY and CDR2 is SMNVEV (reference sequence). CDR3 length: 17 amino acids. CDR3 loop: CASSSWTSGRGYNEQFF. The CDR3 DNA reads as TGTGCCAGCAGTTCCTGGACTAGCGGGAGAGGATACAATGAGCAGTTCTTC.

V and J are TRBV7-3 and TRBJ2-1; 14 positions agree with TRBD2. CDR1 and CDR2 from the germline V gene are SGHTA and FQGTGA. Unmatched junction bases numbered 8, after V lost 5 bases and J lost 2 bases. This CDR3 contains 18 residues. CDR3 loop: CASSGFPTSGRAYNEQFF. The CDR3 bases are TGTGCCAGCAGCGGGTTCCCGACTAGCGGGAGGGCCTACAATGAGCAGTTCTTC.

The chain uses TRBV5-6 and TRBJ2-7; D uncertain. This CDR3 contains 14 residues. V lost 1 base, J lost 2 bases, and 10 bases lay in between. Germline V lookup: CDR1 SGHDT, CDR2 YYEEEE. DNA for the CDR3: TGTGCCAGCAGCTTGCCAGGATACCCCTACGAGCAGTACTTC. This gives the protein CASSLPGYPYEQYF.

This clonotype has just one count. One end of the junction varies from germline; a read error may be responsible. The rearrangement links TRBV5-5 to TRBJ2-1; 8 nucleotides line up with TRBD2. The CDR3 runs 15 residues. CDR1 and CDR2 (germline): SGHKS, YYEKEE (reference sequence). The CDR3 loop is CANSFIRGGNNEQFF. The DNA of the CDR3 is TGTGCCAACAGCTTCATACGGGGGGGTAACAATGAGCAGTTCTTC.